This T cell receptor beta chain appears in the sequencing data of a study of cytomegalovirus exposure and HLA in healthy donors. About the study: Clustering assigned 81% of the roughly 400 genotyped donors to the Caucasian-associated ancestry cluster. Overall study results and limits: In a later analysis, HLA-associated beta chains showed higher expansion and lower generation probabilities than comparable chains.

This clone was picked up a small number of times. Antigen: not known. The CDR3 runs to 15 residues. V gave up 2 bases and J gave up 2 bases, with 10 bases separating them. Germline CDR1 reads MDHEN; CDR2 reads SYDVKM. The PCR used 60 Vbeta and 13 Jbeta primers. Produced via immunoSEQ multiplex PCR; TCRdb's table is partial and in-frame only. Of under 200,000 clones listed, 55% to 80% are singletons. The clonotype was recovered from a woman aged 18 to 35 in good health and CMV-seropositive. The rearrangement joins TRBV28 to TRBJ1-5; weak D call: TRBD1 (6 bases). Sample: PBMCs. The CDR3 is CASSLPGAGNQPQHF. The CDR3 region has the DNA TGTGCCAGCAGTTTACCAGGGGCGGGCAATCAGCCCCAGCATTTT. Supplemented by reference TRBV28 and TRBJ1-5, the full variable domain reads DVKVTQSSRYLVKRTGEKVFLECVQDMDHENMFWYRQDPGLGLRLIYFSYDVKMKEKGDIPEGYSVSREKKERFSLILESASTNQTSMYLCASSLPGAGNQPQHFGDGTRLSIL.